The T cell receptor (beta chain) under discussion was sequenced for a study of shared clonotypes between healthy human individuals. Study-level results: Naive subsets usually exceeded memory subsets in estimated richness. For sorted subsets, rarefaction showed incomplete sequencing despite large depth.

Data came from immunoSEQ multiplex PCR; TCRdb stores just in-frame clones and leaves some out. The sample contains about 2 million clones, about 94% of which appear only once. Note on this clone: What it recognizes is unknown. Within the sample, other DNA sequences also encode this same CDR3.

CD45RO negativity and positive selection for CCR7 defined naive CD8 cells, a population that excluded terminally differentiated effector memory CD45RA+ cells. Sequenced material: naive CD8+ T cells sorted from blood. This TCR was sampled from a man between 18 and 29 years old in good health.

CDR3 nucleotides: TGTGCCAGCAGTTACGGGAACTCCTACGAGCAGTACTTC. It specifies CASSYGNSYEQYF. J is TRBJ2-7 and V is TRBV6-6; D is uncertain. CDR1 is MNHNY and CDR2 is SVGAGI in the germline V gene (reference sequence). Trimming left V 2 bases short and J 0 bases short, with 5 bases between. The CDR3 extends over 13 amino acids.